This T cell receptor beta chain was documented in a study of blood T cell repertoires in COVID-19. On the study more broadly: Sample material is recorded as cDNA or gDNA derived from T cells, B-cell-depleted T cells, or PBMCs.

CDR3 length: 16 residues. The V gene end was trimmed by 2 bases and the J gene end by 6 bases; junction bases not matched to a gene: 9. The germline CDR1 and CDR2 sequences are SGHRS and YFSETQ. Per the original methods: Cell counts per sample came from amplifying reference gene primers. The assay was immunoSEQ multiplex PCR, and TCRdb's table has in-frame clones only and misses some. The DNA gave D and trimming, while V, J and clone size come from that table. The data contain approximately 230,000 clones, approximately 84% of them singletons. Participants came from 20 to 25 US areas, aged roughly 18 to 95 years.

The chain uses TRBV5-1 and TRBJ1-1, with 11 bases aligning to TRBD1. This TCR was recovered from a man younger than 35 who had recovered from COVID-19. The specimen sequenced was PBMCs or T cells enriched from blood (not recorded which). The CDR3 sequence: CASSLRTGGFKSEAFF. The CDR3 coding sequence is TGCGCCAGCAGCTTAAGGACAGGGGGCTTTAAGTCTGAAGCTTTCTTT.